A single sample gave rise to the 28 T cell receptor beta chains below, sequenced in a study of cytotoxic CD8 clonotypes in ibrutinib-treated CLL. Using immunoSEQ multiplex PCR, the repertoire was profiled, and TCRdb retains in-frame clones only, with some absent. The profile shows 100,000 to 150,000 clones, approximately 85% of them singletons. Sequencing was performed on PBMCs, taken after 24 months of ibrutinib treatment. The receptors shown here come from a human donor with chronic lymphocytic leukemia.

This chain uses TRBV15 with TRBJ2-7, with 7 bases fitting TRBD1. Germline CDR1 reads LNHNV; CDR2 reads YYDKDF (reference sequence). V gave up 4 bases and J gave up 3 bases; unmatched junction bases: 3. The length of the CDR3 is 13 residues. CDR3 bases: TGTGCCACCAGCAAGGACAGGCTCTACGAGCAGTACTTC. It is translated as CATSKDRLYEQYF.

This clone was seen just once. The chain employs TRBV4-1 and TRBJ2-3; a possible D gene is TRBD2 (6 bases). The germline V and J ends were trimmed by 4 bases and 4 bases, with 9 bases remaining between them. Germline V gene lookup returns CDR1 MGHRA and CDR2 YSYEKL. The CDR3 loop spans 13 amino acids. The CDR3 bases are TGCGCCAGCAGCCTGCGACTAGCAGATACGCAGTATTTT. Its translation: CASSLRLADTQYF.

This rearrangement joins TRBV30 to TRBJ1-5; 9 bases are shared with TRBD1. This CDR3 is built from 13 residues. Trimming cost V 5 bases and J 5 bases; bases outside gene matches: 4. The germline V gene has CDR1 GTSNPN and CDR2 SVGIG (reference sequence). CDR3 region: CAWGTGPDQPQHF. CDR3 nucleotides: TGTGCCTGGGGGACAGGGCCTGATCAGCCCCAGCATTTT.

This clone was observed a single time. The rearrangement uses TRBV5-4 and TRBJ2-1; TRBD1 matches 9 bases. The CDR3 covers 15 residues. The V segment lost 3 bases and the J segment 8 bases; nucleotides outside the gene matches: 9. Germline assignment: CDR1 SGHNT and CDR2 YYREEE (reference sequence). CDR3 protein: CASSYGTGLIYEQFF. The DNA for the CDR3 is TGTGCCAGCAGCTACGGGACAGGGTTGATTTATGAGCAGTTCTTC.

The chain carries TRBV4-1 and TRBJ2-3, with 8 bases fitting TRBD2. This CDR3 has 17 residues. Germline V lookup: CDR1 MGHRA, CDR2 YSYEKL. With V trimmed by 0 bases and J by 0 bases, 5 bases remained unmatched. The CDR3 DNA reads as TGCGCCAGCAGCCAAGATCGGGGGGGGATAAGCACAGATACGCAGTATTTT. Protein sequence: CASSQDRGGISTDTQYF.

This clone has only a few counts. The rearrangement links TRBV10-3 to TRBJ1-2; 8 bases fit TRBD1. CDR1 and CDR2 (germline): ENHRY, SYGVKD. The CDR3 totals 13 residues. Trimming at V came to 6 bases and at J to 5 bases, leaving 5 bases not matched to a gene. Here the CDR3 DNA reads TGTGCCATCAGCGCGGGACAGGCGTATGGCTACACCTTC. Protein product: CAISAGQAYGYTF.

The rearrangement links TRBV7-3 to TRBJ1-1, with D hard to call. With 1 base removed from V and 1 base from J, the gap between germline ends came to 7 bases. CDR3 length equals 14 residues. The germline gives CDR1 SGHTA, CDR2 FQGTGA. CDR3 in DNA: TGTGCCAGCAGCTTAAACCCGGGGAACACTGAAGCTTTCTTT. Its translation is CASSLNPGNTEAFF. Together with reference TRBV7-3 and TRBJ1-1, the CDR3 gives the full variable domain: GAGVSQTPSNKVTEKGKYVELRCDPISGHTALYWYRQSLGQGPEFLIYFQGTGAADDSGLPNDRFFAVRPEGSVSTLKIQRTERGDSAVYLCASSLNPGNTEAFFGQGTRLTVV.

This clone has a handful of counts. The CDR3 DNA is TGTGCCTGGAGTCAGGGGGGGAATTCACCCCTCCACTTT. Residues: CAWSQGGNSPLHF. The rearrangement uses TRBV30 and TRBJ1-6; 7 nucleotides agree with TRBD1. V shed 2 bases, J shed 7 bases, and the junction held 2 bases outside the gene matches. Per germline, CDR1 GTSNPN and CDR2 SVGIG (reference sequence). This CDR3 spans 13 amino acids.

V is TRBV27 and J is TRBJ2-7; the D gene is possibly TRBD1 (5 bases). CDR1 is MNHEY, CDR2 SMNVEV, per germline (reference sequence). Trimming left V 2 bases short and J 4 bases short, with 21 bases between. CDR3 length: 17 residues. As DNA, the CDR3 is TGTGCCAGCAGTTTAACCTCCGTAGGGGCGTTTGGGTACGAGCAGTACTTC. This gives the protein CASSLTSVGAFGYEQYF.

The chain employs TRBV7-3 and TRBJ2-7, with D possibly matching TRBD2 (7 bases). CDR1 and CDR2 from the germline V gene are SGHTA and FQGTGA. The CDR3 covers 14 residues. Trimming took 7 bases from V and 6 from J, leaving 19 bases between them. CDR3 nucleotides: TGTGCCAGCACTAAGGGGGGGCCACCCCTCGAGCAGTACTTC. It is translated as CASTKGGPPLEQYF.

The J gene is TRBJ1-2, the V gene TRBV6-5; D call uncertain. Per the germline V gene, CDR1 is MNHEY and CDR2 is SVGAGI. CDR3 length: 11 residues. V lost 5 bases to trimming and J lost 7 bases, with 8 bases between them. CDR3 protein: CASSEGLGYTF. The CDR3 region has the DNA TGTGCCAGCAGTGAAGGGCTTGGCTACACCTTC.

The rearrangement links TRBV4-3 to TRBJ1-1; D is undetermined. The CDR3 totals 13 residues. From germline, CDR1 is LGHNA and CDR2 YSLEER. V dropped 0 bases and J dropped 4 bases, with 6 bases sitting between them. CDR3 sequence reads: CASSQDKPTEAFF. The CDR3 nucleotides read TGCGCCAGCAGCCAAGATAAGCCCACTGAAGCTTTCTTT.

This clone was recorded once. CDR3 bases: TGTGCCAGCAGCTTAGGACTAGCGGATACGCAGTATTTT. Its translation: CASSLGLADTQYF. The gene calls are TRBV7-9 and TRBJ2-3; 8 bases map to TRBD2. Germline trimming cut 1 base from V and 6 bases from J; bases unmatched to any gene: 0. CDR3 size: 13 residues. The germline V gene has CDR1 SEHNR and CDR2 FQNEAQ (reference sequence).

The rearrangement links TRBV4-3 to TRBJ1-1, with D perhaps matching TRBD1 (6 bases). This CDR3 is built from 13 residues. In germline, CDR1 is LGHNA, CDR2 YSLEER. Trimming left V 4 bases short and J 5 bases short, with 11 bases between. Here the CDR3 DNA reads TGCGCCAGCAGCCCCGAAGGGGGGACTGAAGCTTTCTTT. Translated: CASSPEGGTEAFF.

This rearrangement joins TRBV6-1 to TRBJ2-5; 10 nucleotides align to TRBD1. After removal of 7 bases from V and 1 base from J, the junction contained 6 bases not matched to a gene. The CDR3 is 15 amino acids. Germline CDR1 is MNHNS and CDR2 is SASEGT. The CDR3 region has the DNA TGTGCCAGCAAGACAGGGGGCGCAGGCCAAGAGACCCAGTACTTC. Protein: CASKTGGAGQETQYF.

DNA of the CDR3: TGTGCCAGCAGCCGCGACAGGGTGGGGGAGACCCAGTACTTC. Protein sequence: CASSRDRVGETQYF. This sequence joins TRBV6-5 and TRBJ2-5; 7 bases match TRBD1. The CDR3 length is 14 residues. The germline V gene encodes CDR1 MNHEY and CDR2 SVGAGI. J gave up 5 bases and V 6 bases, and 9 bases lay outside the gene matches.

The rearrangement links TRBV5-5 to TRBJ1-3; no clear D gene. CDR3 length: 15 amino acids. V lost 6 bases and J lost 0, with 13 bases in between. CDR1 SGHKS and CDR2 YYEKEE come from the germline V gene (reference sequence). The CDR3 DNA reads as TGTGCCAGCATCCAAACGGAGAGCTCTGGAAACACCATATATTTT. Translation: CASIQTESSGNTIYF.

The DNA of the CDR3 is TGCGCCAGCAGCTTGGACCTCTACACAGATACGCAGTATTTT. This translates into CASSLDLYTDTQYF. The J gene is TRBJ2-3, the V gene TRBV5-1; D gene uncertain. The CDR3 is made up of 14 amino acids. Germline CDR1 reads SGHRS; CDR2 reads YFSETQ. V lost 0 bases and J lost 2, with 7 bases in between.

The V and J genes are TRBV5-4 and TRBJ2-5; tentative D call: TRBD1 (6 bases). This CDR3 has 16 amino acids. Germline assignment: CDR1 SGHNT and CDR2 YYREEE (reference sequence). V was pared by 0 bases and J by 1 base, with 13 bases between. CDR3 DNA sequence: TGTGCCAGCAGCTTGGATATTGGCAGGGGCCAAGAGACCCAGTACTTC. Amino acids: CASSLDIGRGQETQYF.

The chain recombines TRBV5-6 with TRBJ1-4, with D possibly matching TRBD1 (5 bases). The CDR3 consists of 14 residues. Per the germline V gene, CDR1 is SGHDT and CDR2 is YYEEEE. Trimming cost V 1 base and J 7 bases, with 11 bases left between them. CDR3 sequence (DNA): TGTGCCAGCAGCTTGAAGGTCGGGGCTGAAAAACTGTTTTTT. It yields the protein CASSLKVGAEKLFF.

The rearrangement joins TRBV18 to TRBJ2-3; the D gene is possibly TRBD2 (5 bases). Germline lookup yields CDR1 KGHSH and CDR2 LQKENI. V was cut by 0 bases and J by 8 bases, with 12 bases left in between. This CDR3 spans 14 amino acids. CDR3 nucleotides: TGTGCCAGCTCACCACCGACTACAGCGGTTACGCAGTATTTT. It codes for CASSPPTTAVTQYF.

V usage is TRBV7-2 and J usage is TRBJ2-1; no firm D call. The ends were cut back, 6 bases at V and 0 bases at J, with 6 bases in the middle. Per the germline V gene, CDR1 is SGHTA and CDR2 is FQGNSA. This CDR3 region has 13 residues. The DNA of the CDR3 is TGTGCCAGCAGAGGGCGCTCCTACAATGAGCAGTTCTTC. Its protein is CASRGRSYNEQFF.

The chain recombines TRBV30 with TRBJ1-3, with TRBD1 as a possible D gene (5 bases). CDR3 size: 17 residues. Trimming shortened V by 4 bases and J by 4 bases, and 23 bases separated the two germline ends. Germline-derived CDR1 and CDR2 are GTSNPN and SVGIG (reference sequence). The CDR3 sequence: CAWIPRSGTSEGNTIYF. The CDR3 DNA sequence: TGTGCCTGGATCCCGAGGTCAGGGACTTCAGAGGGAAACACCATATATTTT.

This chain links TRBV28 with TRBJ1-2; D is possibly TRBD1 (5 bases). Germline V gene sequence: CDR1 MDHEN, CDR2 SYDVKM. The CDR3 sequence is 13 residues long. Trimming removed 6 bases from V and 3 bases from J, with 11 bases in between. CDR3 in DNA: TGTGCCAGCAGGCCAGGGTATGACTATGGCTACACCTTC. This codes for CASRPGYDYGYTF.

The rearrangement joins TRBV7-8 to TRBJ2-1; 11 bases agree with TRBD2. Unmatched junction bases numbered 10, after V lost 1 base and J lost 8 bases. CDR1 SGHVS and CDR2 FQNEAQ come from the germline V gene. The CDR3 is 17 amino acids. CDR3 nucleotide sequence: TGTGCCAGCAGCTTAGGCCCGCTACTAGCGGGGGTTGATGAGCAGTTCTTC. This sequence encodes CASSLGPLLAGVDEQFF.

This chain joins TRBV27 and TRBJ1-1, with 8 bases fitting TRBD1. The V gene's germline CDR1 is MNHEY and CDR2 SMNVEV (reference sequence). The CDR3 spans 14 residues. The V gene end was trimmed by 7 bases and the J gene end by 2 bases; junction bases not matched to a gene: 6. CDR3 nucleotide sequence: TGTGCCAGCACGAAACAGGGGGTTAACACTGAAGCTTTCTTT. Protein product: CASTKQGVNTEAFF.

The chain joins TRBV5-1 to TRBJ2-3, with D unresolved. Germline CDR1 is SGHRS and CDR2 is YFSETQ. V was clipped by 4 bases and J by 5 bases, with 17 bases between them. CDR3 size: 15 residues. The CDR3 is CASSRSQDGGDTQYF. CDR3 in DNA: TGCGCCAGCAGCCGGTCCCAAGACGGCGGAGATACGCAGTATTTT.

The chain carries TRBV30 and TRBJ1-5, with unresolved D. Germline lookup yields CDR1 GTSNPN and CDR2 SVGIG (reference sequence). The ends were cut back, 2 bases at V and 5 bases at J, with 7 bases in the middle. This CDR3 has 12 amino acids. In DNA, the CDR3 is TGTGCCTGGAGTAACCTTTATCAGCCCCAGCATTTT. It encodes CAWSNLYQPQHF.